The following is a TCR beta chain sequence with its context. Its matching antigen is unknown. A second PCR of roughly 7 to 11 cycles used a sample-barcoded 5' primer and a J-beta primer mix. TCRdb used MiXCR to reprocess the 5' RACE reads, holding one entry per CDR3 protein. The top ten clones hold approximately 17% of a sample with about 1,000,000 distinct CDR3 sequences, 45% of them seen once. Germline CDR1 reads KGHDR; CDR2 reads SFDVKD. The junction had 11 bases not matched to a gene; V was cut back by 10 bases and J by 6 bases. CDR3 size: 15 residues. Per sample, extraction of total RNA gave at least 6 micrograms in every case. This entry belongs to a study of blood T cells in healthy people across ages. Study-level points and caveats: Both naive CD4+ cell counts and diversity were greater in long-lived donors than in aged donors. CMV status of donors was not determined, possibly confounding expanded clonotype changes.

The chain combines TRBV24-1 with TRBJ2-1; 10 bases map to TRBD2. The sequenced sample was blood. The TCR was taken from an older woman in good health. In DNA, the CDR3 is TGTGCCACACCTGCTAGCGGGAGATGGGGCAATGAGCAGTTCTTC. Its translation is CATPASGRWGNEQFF.